The sequence of this T cell receptor (beta chain) was determined in a study of blood T cells in healthy people across ages. This clonotype has a handful of counts. CDR1 and CDR2 (germline): MDHEN, SYDVKM. CDR3 length equals 13 residues. The germline V and J ends were trimmed by 5 bases and 0 bases, with 8 bases remaining between them. The use of a sample-barcoded 5' primer and a J-beta primer mix characterized a second PCR of roughly 7 to 12 cycles. TCRdb re-derived calls from the 5' RACE reads in MiXCR, one entry per CDR3 protein. The sample carries 450,000 to 650,000 distinct CDR3 sequences, around 24% recorded once. These same records also appear under a second study, on T cells of mothers and their children.

This TCR was recovered from a boy younger than 18 in good health. The rearrangement links TRBV28 to TRBJ2-7; tentative D call: TRBD1 (5 bases). The sample comprised blood. CDR3 in DNA: TGTGCCAGCAGTACAGGCCCCTCCTACGAGCAGTACTTC. Amino acids: CASSTGPSYEQYF.